This entry is about one TCR beta chain. Antigen specificity is unknown. Use of 60 Vbeta and 13 Jbeta primers characterized the PCR. Sequenced by immunoSEQ multiplex PCR; TCRdb stores in-frame clones only, minus some. The profile shows under 200,000 clones, 79% of them singletons. These data come from a study of cytomegalovirus exposure and HLA in healthy donors. General observations from the study: Most sequenced TCRs were rare (though some public TCRs occurred in many donors). Per published accounts, TCR beta sequences correctly predicted the HLA-A and HLA-B alleles of most subjects. In a later analysis, TCR beta V- and J-gene trimming was associated with a missense DCLRE1C variant. Solely CMV serostatus was available to characterize immune exposure.

Trimming took off 5 bases at V and 6 bases at J, with 17 bases between the two ends. The germline V gene has CDR1 LNHDA and CDR2 SQIVND (reference sequence). The CDR3 is 14 amino acids. J is TRBJ2-7 and V is TRBV19; a possible D gene is TRBD1 (5 bases). The sequence was obtained from a woman between 25 and 40 years old in good health and CMV-seropositive. The sequencing input was PBMCs. The CDR3 DNA reads TGTGCCAGTAGTCCCCAGGACAAGTACGGCGAGCAGTACTTC. Translated, it gives CASSPQDKYGEQYF.